A selection of T cell receptor beta chains follows, all from one sample in a study of metastatic and nonmetastatic thyroid tumors. TCRdb re-called clones via MiXCR from the PCR reads. The sample has about 19,000 clones; around 17% are singletons. Sequencing input: blood. Receptor source: a male donor with papillary thyroid cancer or a benign thyroid nodule (not recorded which). Some clones in this sample may be carry-over from other donors' samples. CDR3s include the opening cysteine and the closing phenylalanine or tryptophan. A D gene is named only where the DNA matches it firmly. Clone sizes are given selectively: once, few, many, or a class where the clone is expanded.

D gene	clone size	V gene	J gene	CDR3 length	CDR3 protein	CDR3 DNA
NA	NA	TRBV11-2	TRBJ1-1	13	CASSLKMNTEAFF	TGTGCCAGCAGCCTTAAGATGAACACTGAAGCTTTCTTT
TRBD1	NA	TRBV5-6	TRBJ1-5	15	CASSLRTGGSQPQHF	TGTGCCAGCAGCCTCCGAACAGGGGGTAGTCAGCCCCAGCATTTT
NA	few	TRBV6-5	TRBJ2-1	15	CASNFGGGVYNEQFF	TGTGCCAGCAATTTTGGGGGGGGCGTATACAATGAGCAGTTCTTC
NA	many	TRBV7-6	TRBJ2-2	14	CASSSTGYHGELFF	TGTGCCAGCAGCTCCACAGGGTATCACGGGGAGCTGTTTTTT
TRBD1	medium-sized	TRBV6-1	TRBJ2-7	13	CASRRTGVGEQYF	TGTGCCAGCAGGAGGACAGGGGTAGGCGAGCAGTACTTC
NA	NA	TRBV18	TRBJ1-6	14	CASSTRQAGSPLHF	TGTGCCAGCTCAACGAGACAGGCAGGCTCACCCCTCCACTTT
NA	NA	TRBV24-1	TRBJ1-2	13	CATSGGPNYGYTF	TGTGCCACCAGTGGCGGACCTAACTATGGCTACACCTTC
TRBD2	many	TRBV11-2	TRBJ2-1	14	CASSFLAVRNEQFF	TGTGCCAGCAGCTTTCTAGCGGTGAGGAATGAGCAGTTCTTC
NA	many	TRBV5-5	TRBJ2-3	13	CASSSPWMDTQYF	TGTGCCAGCAGCTCCCCCTGGATGGATACGCAGTATTTT
TRBD1	NA	TRBV18	TRBJ1-4	15	CASSPSVTGGGKLFF	TGTGCCAGCTCGCCTTCCGTGACAGGGGGTGGAAAACTGTTTTTT
NA	many	TRBV6-1	TRBJ2-1	13	CASTRGAGNEQFF	TGTGCCAGCACCAGGGGAGCCGGCAATGAGCAGTTCTTC
NA	many	TRBV12-5	TRBJ1-5	15	CASLGRENSNQPQHF	TGTGCTAGTCTTGGACGGGAAAATAGCAATCAGCCCCAGCATTTT
NA	many	TRBV7-9	TRBJ2-1	11	CASSPQNEQFF	TGTGCCAGCAGCCCGCAGAATGAGCAGTTCTTC
TRBD2	many	TRBV20-1	TRBJ2-1	15	CSARPTSGVYNEQFF	TGCAGTGCTAGACCGACTAGCGGGGTTTACAATGAGCAGTTCTTC
NA	few	TRBV12-3/TRBV12-4	TRBJ2-7	14	CASRNGCSSYKQYF	TGTGCCAGCAGGAACGGTTGTAGCTCCTACAAGCAGTACTTC